Included here is one T cell receptor (beta chain) sequence, with context. Its antigen remains unidentified. These data belong to a study of cytomegalovirus exposure and HLA in healthy donors. Findings and caveats of the study: Researchers counted 164 TCR beta chains as cytomegalovirus-associated. One later analysis, an examination of the approximately 130 validation repertoires, found that first-cohort TCR clusters tended to co-occur in them. Reports indicated that the classifier achieved high specificity and sensitivity in diagnosing cytomegalovirus status. Many donors shared some public TCRs, even though most TCR sequences were rare.

This CDR3 contains 13 residues. Trimming took 1 base from V and 3 from J, leaving 7 bases between them. CDR1 MGHRA and CDR2 YSYEKL come from the germline V gene. The protocol was immunoSEQ multiplex PCR, while the TCRdb copy is restricted to in-frame clones and leaves out a portion. The profile shows 220,000 or so clones, more than 75% of them singletons. This rearrangement joins TRBV4-1 to TRBJ2-7; no clear D gene. This receptor was obtained from a woman aged 18-29 years in good health and CMV-seropositive. The sequencing sample was made of PBMCs. CDR3 DNA: TGCGCCAGCAGCCAAGGACTGAACTACGAGCAGTACTTC. Protein product: CASSQGLNYEQYF.